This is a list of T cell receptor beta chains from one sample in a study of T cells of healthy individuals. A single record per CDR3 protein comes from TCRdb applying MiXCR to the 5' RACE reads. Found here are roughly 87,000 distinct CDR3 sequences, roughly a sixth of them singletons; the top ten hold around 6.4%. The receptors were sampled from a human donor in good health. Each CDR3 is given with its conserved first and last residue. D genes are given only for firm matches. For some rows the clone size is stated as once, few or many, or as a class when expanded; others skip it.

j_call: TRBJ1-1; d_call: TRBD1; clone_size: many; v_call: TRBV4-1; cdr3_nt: TGCGCCAGCAGCCGAACAGGGGGCGCTCGGTATGACACTGAAGCTTTCTTT; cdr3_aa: CASSRTGGARYDTEAFF
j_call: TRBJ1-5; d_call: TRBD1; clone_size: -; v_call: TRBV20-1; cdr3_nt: TGCAGTGCTACGAGGACAGGGGGAAGTCAGCCCCAGCATTTT; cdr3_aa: CSATRTGGSQPQHF
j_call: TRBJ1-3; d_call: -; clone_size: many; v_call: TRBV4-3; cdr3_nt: TGCGCCAGCAGCTCCGGGAACACCATATATTTT; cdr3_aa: CASSSGNTIYF
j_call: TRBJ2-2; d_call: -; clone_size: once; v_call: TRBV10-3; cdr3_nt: TGTGCCATCAGTGGCGCGTCCGTGGCCACGAACACCGGGGAGCTGTTTTTT; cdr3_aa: CAISGASVATNTGELFF
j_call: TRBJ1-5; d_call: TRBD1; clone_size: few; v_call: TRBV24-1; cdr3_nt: TGTGCCACCAGTGATGGCCCCCTCCGACAGGGCGGTCAGCCCCAGCATTTT; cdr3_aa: CATSDGPLRQGGQPQHF
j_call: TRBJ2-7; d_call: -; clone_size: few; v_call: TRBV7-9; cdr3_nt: TGTGCCAGCAGCTTTTCGGCAGATGCCTACGAGCAGTACTTC; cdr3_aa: CASSFSADAYEQYF
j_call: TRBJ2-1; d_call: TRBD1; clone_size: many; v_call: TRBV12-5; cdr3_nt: TGTGCTTCAGGCACAGGGGTTTACAATGAGCAGTTCTTC; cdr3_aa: CASGTGVYNEQFF
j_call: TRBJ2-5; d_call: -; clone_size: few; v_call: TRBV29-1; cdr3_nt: TGCAGCGTTGAATCAAGGGCGGGGGAGACCCAGTACTTC; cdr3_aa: CSVESRAGETQYF
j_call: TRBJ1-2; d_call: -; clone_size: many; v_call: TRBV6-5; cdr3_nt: -; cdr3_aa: CATQRSTGYTFGSQTF
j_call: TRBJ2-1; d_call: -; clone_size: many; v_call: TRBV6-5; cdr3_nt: TGTGCCAGCAGCCGAACTAGCCCTCCCTCTAATGAGCAGTTCTTC; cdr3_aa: CASSRTSPPSNEQFF
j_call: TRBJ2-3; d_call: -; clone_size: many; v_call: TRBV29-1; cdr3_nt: TGCAGCGTTGAGCTAGGCGCAGATACGCAGTATTTT; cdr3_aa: CSVELGADTQYF
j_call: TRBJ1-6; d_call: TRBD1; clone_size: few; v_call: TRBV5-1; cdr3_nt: TGCGCCAGCAGCTTGACGGGACAGGGTATTTCACCCCTCCACTTT; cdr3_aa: CASSLTGQGISPLHF
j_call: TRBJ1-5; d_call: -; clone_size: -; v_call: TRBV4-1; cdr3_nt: TGCGCCAGCAGCAGGACAGTTAAGGAGGAGAAGCCCCAGCATTTT; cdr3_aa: CASSRTVKEEKPQHF
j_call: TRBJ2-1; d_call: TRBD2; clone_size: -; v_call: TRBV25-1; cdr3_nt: TGTGCCAGCAGCCTAGCGGGAGTGGCCAATGAGCAGTTCTTC; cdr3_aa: CASSLAGVANEQFF
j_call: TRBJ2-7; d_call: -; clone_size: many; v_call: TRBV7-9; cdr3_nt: TGTGCCAGCAGCTTATCTGGGGGTCTGGACGAGCAGTACTTC; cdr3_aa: CASSLSGGLDEQYF
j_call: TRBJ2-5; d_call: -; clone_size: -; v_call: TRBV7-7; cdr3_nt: TGTGCTAGCAGCTTAAATCACGCTGAGACCCAGTACTTC; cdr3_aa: CASSLNHAETQYF
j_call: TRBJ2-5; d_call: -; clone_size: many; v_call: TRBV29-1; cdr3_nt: TGCAGCGTTTTGGCAGGACAAGAGACCCAGTACTTC; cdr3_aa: CSVLAGQETQYF
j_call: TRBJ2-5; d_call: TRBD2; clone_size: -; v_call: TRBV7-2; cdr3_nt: TGTGCCAGCAGCTCCTTTAGCGGGAGAGAGACCCAGTACTTC; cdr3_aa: CASSSFSGRETQYF
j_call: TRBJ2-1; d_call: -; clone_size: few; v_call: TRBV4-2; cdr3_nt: TGTGCCAGCAGCCAAGATATTAGCTTGCGGGAGCAGTTCTTC; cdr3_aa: CASSQDISLREQFF
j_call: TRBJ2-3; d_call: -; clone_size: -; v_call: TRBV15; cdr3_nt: TGTGCCACCAGCAGAGTGCAGCGGGGCACAGATACGCAGTATTTT; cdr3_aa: CATSRVQRGTDTQYF
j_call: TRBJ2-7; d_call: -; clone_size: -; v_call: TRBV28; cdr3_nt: TGTGCCAGCAGTTTAGAGGGAGTGGCCTACGAGCAGTACTTC; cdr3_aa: CASSLEGVAYEQYF
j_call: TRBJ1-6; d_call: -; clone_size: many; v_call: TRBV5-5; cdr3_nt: TGTGCCAGCAACAGCTGGGGAAGCTCCTATAATTCACCCCTCCACTTT; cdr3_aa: CASNSWGSSYNSPLHF
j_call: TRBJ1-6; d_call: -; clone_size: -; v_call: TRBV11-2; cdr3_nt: TGTGCCAGCAGCTTTAGAGGATCACCCCTCCACTTT; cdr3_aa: CASSFRGSPLHF
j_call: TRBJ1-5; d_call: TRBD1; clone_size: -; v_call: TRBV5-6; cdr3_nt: TGTGCCAGCAGCGCGTATGGACAGGGAGATAGCAATCAGCCCCAGCATTTT; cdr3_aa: CASSAYGQGDSNQPQHF
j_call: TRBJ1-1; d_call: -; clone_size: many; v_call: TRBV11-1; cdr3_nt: TGTGCCAGCAGCACCTCGGCATGGGGCACTGAAGCTTTCTTT; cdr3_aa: CASSTSAWGTEAFF
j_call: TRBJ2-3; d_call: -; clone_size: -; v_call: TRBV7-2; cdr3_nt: TGTGCCAGCAGCTTACCGGGACGGGGGCCAGATACGCAGTATTTT; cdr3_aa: CASSLPGRGPDTQYF
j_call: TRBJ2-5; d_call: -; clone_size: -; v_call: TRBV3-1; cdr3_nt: TGTGCCAGCAAGGCGGGGAGCGCCCAGTACTTC; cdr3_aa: CASKAGSAQYF
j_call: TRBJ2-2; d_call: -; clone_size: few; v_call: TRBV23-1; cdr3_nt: TGCGCCAGCAGCCACCAGGCAAGGGGAGAGGACACCGGGGAGCTGTTTTTT; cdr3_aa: CASSHQARGEDTGELFF
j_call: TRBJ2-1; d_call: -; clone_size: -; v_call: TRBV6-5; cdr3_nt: TGTGCCAGCAATGGGGGAACCTCCTACAATGAGCAGTTCTTC; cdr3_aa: CASNGGTSYNEQFF
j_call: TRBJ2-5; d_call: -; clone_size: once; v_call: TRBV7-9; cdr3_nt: TGTGCCAGCAGCCCAGGGCTGGCTGAGACCCAGTACTTC; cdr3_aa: CASSPGLAETQYF
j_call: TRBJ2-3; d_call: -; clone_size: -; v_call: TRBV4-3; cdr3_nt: TGCGCCAGCAGCCAAGAATGGGACACGGGCACAGATACGCAGTATTTT; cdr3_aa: CASSQEWDTGTDTQYF
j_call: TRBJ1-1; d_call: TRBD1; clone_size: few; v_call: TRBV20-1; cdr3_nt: TGCAGTGCTAGATCTCTCCGGGACAGCTTGAACACTGAAGCTTTCTTT; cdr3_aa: CSARSLRDSLNTEAFF
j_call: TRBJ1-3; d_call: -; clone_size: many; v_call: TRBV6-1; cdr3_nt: TGTGCCAGCAGGATCGTAGGAAACACCATATATTTT; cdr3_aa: CASRIVGNTIYF
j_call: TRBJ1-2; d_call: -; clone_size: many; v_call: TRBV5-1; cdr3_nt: TGCGCCAGCAGCTTGGGGGAGGAGGGCTACACCTTC; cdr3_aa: CASSLGEEGYTF
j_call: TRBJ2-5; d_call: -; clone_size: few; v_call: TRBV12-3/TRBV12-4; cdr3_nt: TGTGCCAGCAGTTTGAGGGCCGGGGAGACCCAGTACTTC; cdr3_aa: CASSLRAGETQYF
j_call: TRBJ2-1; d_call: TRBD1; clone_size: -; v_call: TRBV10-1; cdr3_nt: TGCGCCAGCAGATGCCCCGCGGGACAGGGGGCCTATGAGCAGTTCTTC; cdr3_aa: CASRCPAGQGAYEQFF
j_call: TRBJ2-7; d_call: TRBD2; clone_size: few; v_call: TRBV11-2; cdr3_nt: TGTGCCAGCAACCCTTTAGCGGGAGGGCCGTACGAGCAGTACTTC; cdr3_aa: CASNPLAGGPYEQYF
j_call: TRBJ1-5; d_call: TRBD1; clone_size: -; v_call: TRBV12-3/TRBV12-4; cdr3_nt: TGTGCCAGCAGCCCCGGGACAGGGGTAGGGCCCCAGCATTTT; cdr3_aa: CASSPGTGVGPQHF
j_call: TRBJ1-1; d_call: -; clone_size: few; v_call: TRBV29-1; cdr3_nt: TGCAGCGTTGATAGGAAGAAATGGGCGAACACTGAAGCTTTCTTT; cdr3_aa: CSVDRKKWANTEAFF
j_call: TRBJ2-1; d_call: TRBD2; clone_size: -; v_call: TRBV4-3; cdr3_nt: TGCGCCAGCAGCCAAGGACTAGCCGGGTACAATGAGCAGTTCTTC; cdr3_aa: CASSQGLAGYNEQFF
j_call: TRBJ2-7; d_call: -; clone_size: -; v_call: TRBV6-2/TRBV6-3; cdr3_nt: TGTGCCAGCAGTTACTCTATCCGCGAGCAGTACTTC; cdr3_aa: CASSYSIREQYF
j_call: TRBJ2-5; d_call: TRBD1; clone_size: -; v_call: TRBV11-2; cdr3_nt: TGTGCCAGCAGACACCGGGACAGGGGGCCGGAGACCCAGTACTTC; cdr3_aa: CASRHRDRGPETQYF
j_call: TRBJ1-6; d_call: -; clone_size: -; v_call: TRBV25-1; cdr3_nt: TGTGCCAGCAGAGAACCTGGTAATTCACCCCTCCACTTT; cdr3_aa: CASREPGNSPLHF
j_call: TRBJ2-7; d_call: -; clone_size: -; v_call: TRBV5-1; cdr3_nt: TGCGCCAGCAGCCCGGCCAGGGGTCCGGAGACAGTGTGGGAGCAGTACTTC; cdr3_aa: CASSPARGPETVWEQYF
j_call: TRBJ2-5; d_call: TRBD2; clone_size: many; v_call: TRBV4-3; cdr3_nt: TGCGCCAGCAGCCGAGATAGCGGGAGGGGAGAGACCCAGTACTTC; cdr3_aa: CASSRDSGRGETQYF
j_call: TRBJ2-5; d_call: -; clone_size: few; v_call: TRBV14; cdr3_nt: TGTGCCAGCAGCCAAGTTAGGAGAGAAGAGACCCAGTACTTC; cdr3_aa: CASSQVRREETQYF
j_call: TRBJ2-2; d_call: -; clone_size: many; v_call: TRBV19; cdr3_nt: TGTGCCAGTATGGAGACAGGAAGAGGTTCGGGGGACACCGGGGAGCTGTTTTTT; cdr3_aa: CASMETGRGSGDTGELFF
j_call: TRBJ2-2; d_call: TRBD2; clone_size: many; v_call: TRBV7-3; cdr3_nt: TGTGCCAGCAGCCTTAAGGGGACAGGACCGGGACTAGCGGACGACTCGAACACCGGGGAGCTGTTTTTT; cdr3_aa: CASSLKGTGPGLADDSNTGELFF
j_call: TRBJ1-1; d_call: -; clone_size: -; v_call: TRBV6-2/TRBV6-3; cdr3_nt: TGTGCCAGCAGCCCCCCACGGCGAAACACTGAAGCTTTCTTT; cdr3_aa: CASSPPRRNTEAFF
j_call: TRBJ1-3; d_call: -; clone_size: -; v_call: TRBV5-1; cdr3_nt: TGCGCCAGCAGCTTGGCGGACAGCTCTGGAAACACCATATATTTT; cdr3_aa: CASSLADSSGNTIYF
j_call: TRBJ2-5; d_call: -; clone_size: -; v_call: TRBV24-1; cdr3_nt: TGTGCCACCCGGGGAGTGGAGGAGACCCAGTACTTC; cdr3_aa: CATRGVEETQYF
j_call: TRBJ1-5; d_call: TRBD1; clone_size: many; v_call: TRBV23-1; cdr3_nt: TGCGCCAGCAGTCAATGTCTTCGGTCGACAGGGGGCAATCAGCCCCAGCATTTT; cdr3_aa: CASSQCLRSTGGNQPQHF
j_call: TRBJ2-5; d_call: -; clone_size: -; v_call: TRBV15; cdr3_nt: TGTGCCACCAGCAGAGATCGCGAGACCCAGTACTTC; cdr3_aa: CATSRDRETQYF
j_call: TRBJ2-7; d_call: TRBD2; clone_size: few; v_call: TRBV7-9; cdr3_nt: TGTGCCAGCAGCCACTCTAGCGGGAGGGCCAGGGACGAGCAGTACTTC; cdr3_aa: CASSHSSGRARDEQYF
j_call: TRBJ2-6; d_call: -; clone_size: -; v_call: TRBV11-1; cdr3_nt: TGTGCCAGCAGTCAACCCGAGGGGGCCAACGTCCTGACTTTC; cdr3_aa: CASSQPEGANVLTF
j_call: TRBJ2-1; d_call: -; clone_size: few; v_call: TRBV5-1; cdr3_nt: TGCGCCAGCAGCTTGGTGGCAGGGGCGTCCTACAATGAGCAGTTCTTC; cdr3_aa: CASSLVAGASYNEQFF
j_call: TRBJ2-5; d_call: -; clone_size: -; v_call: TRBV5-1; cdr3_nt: TGCGCCAGCAGCTTGGACTCGGGGTCGGAGACCCAGTACTTC; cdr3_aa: CASSLDSGSETQYF
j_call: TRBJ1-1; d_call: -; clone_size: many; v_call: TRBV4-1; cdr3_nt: TGCGCCAGCACCGTAGGAGATTACACTGAAGCTTTCTTT; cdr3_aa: CASTVGDYTEAFF
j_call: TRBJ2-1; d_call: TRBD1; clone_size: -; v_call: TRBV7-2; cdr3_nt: TGTGCCAGCAGCCTCGGGACAGCAAACTACAATGAGCAGTTCTTC; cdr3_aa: CASSLGTANYNEQFF